The 18 T cell receptor beta chains below were found in one sample sequenced in a study of molecular identifiers for immune sequencing clone quantification. TCRdb ran MiXCR on the PCR reads and lists one entry per CDR3 protein. Among about half a million distinct CDR3 sequences, around 23% were seen once, and the ten largest hold 0.7% to 0.9%. Material for sequencing was naive CD8+ T cells from blood, with Jurkat cell RNA spiked in. Subset of the sample: FACS-sorted CD8+CD4-CCR7+CD45RA+ naive T cells. Receptors were obtained from a human donor in good health. Some libraries in this study had Jurkat cell RNA spiked in.

On this clonotype: A much more abundant neighbour one base away suggests this may be a read error. The V and J genes are TRBV20-1 and TRBJ2-3; D remains ambiguous. The CDR3 extends over 14 amino acids. V lost 6 bases and J 0 bases, leaving 13 bases between the germline ends. Looked up from germline, CDR1 is DFQATT and CDR2 is SNEGSKA (reference sequence). The CDR3 loop is CSAPRIGSTDTQYF. CDR3 DNA sequence: TGCAGTGCGCCGCGGATAGGTAGCACAGATACGCAGTATTTT.

This clonotype was detected ten times or more. The gene calls are TRBV28 and TRBJ2-3; D is undetermined. V was pared by 8 bases and J by 2 bases, with 8 bases between. Germline V gene lookup returns CDR1 MDHEN and CDR2 SYDVKM. This CDR3 region has 12 residues. The CDR3 here is CASGDSTDTQYF. The CDR3 nucleotides are TGTGCCAGCGGAGACTCCACAGATACGCAGTATTTT.

The chain has TRBV3-1 and TRBJ2-2, with 8 bases aligning to TRBD2. V trimming: 4 bases; J trimming: 5 bases; junction bases outside the gene matches: 6. Germline CDR1 LGHDT, CDR2 YNNKEL (reference sequence). This CDR3 is 15 amino acids long. The CDR3 sequence is CASSPASGRTGELFF. The CDR3 DNA is TGTGCCAGCAGCCCCGCTAGCGGGCGTACCGGGGAGCTGTTTTTT.

This clonotype was detected many times. This rearrangement joins TRBV12-3 or TRBV12-4 to TRBJ1-1; TRBD1 might be the D (5 bases). V dropped 3 bases and J dropped 6 bases, with 14 bases sitting between them. This CDR3 contains 14 residues. The DNA for the CDR3 is TGTGCCAGCAGTTTCCGGGGGACGACCGCTGAAGCTTTCTTT. This sequence encodes CASSFRGTTAEAFF.

This clonotype has ten or more counts. The rearrangement joins TRBV29-1 to TRBJ2-2; D may be TRBD1 (5 bases). The CDR3 loop spans 12 amino acids. Germline CDR1 SQVTM, CDR2 ANQGSEA. Trimming stripped 5 bases from V and 3 bases from J, with 7 bases between. This CDR3 reads CSVQGDTGELFF. The CDR3 DNA sequence: TGCAGCGTTCAAGGGGACACCGGGGAGCTGTTTTTT.

This clonotype was observed at least ten times. The gene calls are TRBV12-3 or TRBV12-4 and TRBJ1-1; D is ambiguous. The V end lost 5 bases, the J end lost 14 bases, and 21 bases lay between the germline ends. The CDR3 is 13 amino acids. For the CDR3, the DNA is TGTGCCAGCAGTCCGTCGGAAACAACCATATTGTTCTTT. Translating gives CASSPSETTILFF.

This rearrangement joins TRBV28 to TRBJ1-1; D unresolved. The CDR3 sequence is 12 residues long. Germline V gene lookup returns CDR1 MDHEN and CDR2 SYDVKM. V was cut by 8 bases and J by 1 base, with 8 bases left in between. CDR3 sequence (DNA): TGTGCCAGCGCATCCTGGAACACTGAAGCTTTCTTT. It specifies CASASWNTEAFF.

This clonotype was observed a handful of times. This chain joins TRBV9 and TRBJ1-1, with D possibly matching TRBD1 (5 bases). Between the trimmed V and J ends, which lost 0 bases and 4 bases, there was a span of 10 bases. The V gene's germline CDR1 is SGDLS and CDR2 YYNGEE. The CDR3 length is 14 residues. The CDR3 loop reads CASSVGKGLTEAFF. CDR3 DNA sequence: TGTGCCAGCAGCGTAGGCAAGGGACTCACTGAAGCTTTCTTT.

The chain couples TRBV9 to TRBJ2-5, with 7 nucleotides matching TRBD2. This CDR3 comprises 14 residues. The V and J ends lost 0 bases and 4 bases, in that order; junction bases with no gene match: 3. Germline V gene lookup returns CDR1 SGDLS and CDR2 YYNGEE. The CDR3 nucleotides read TGTGCCAGCAGCGTAGTTGCGGGGGTAGAGACCCAGTACTTC. This translates into CASSVVAGVETQYF.

This clonotype was detected ten times or more. The chain recombines TRBV9 with TRBJ2-1, with 14 bases identical to TRBD2. Trimming at V came to 2 bases and at J to 5 bases, leaving 6 bases not matched to a gene. The CDR3 is made up of 17 amino acids. Germline V CDR1 and CDR2: SGDLS, YYNGEE. CDR3 nucleotide sequence: TGTGCCAGCAGCGTGACTAGCGGGAGGGCTACTGACAATGAGCAGTTCTTC. Translated, it gives CASSVTSGRATDNEQFF.

This clonotype showed up many times. The genes are TRBV30 and TRBJ2-3; the match to TRBD2 covers 13 bases. Unmatched junction bases numbered 10, after V lost 5 bases and J lost 8 bases. Germline loops: CDR1 GTSNPN, CDR2 SVGIG (reference sequence). The CDR3 loop spans 15 amino acids. CDR3 sequence: CAWEGLAGVVGTQYF. The CDR3 DNA is TGTGCCTGGGAAGGACTAGCGGGAGTAGTGGGTACGCAGTATTTT.

This clonotype came up many times. The genes are TRBV20-1 and TRBJ2-3; TRBD2 matches at 8 bases. The CDR3 is 14 amino acids. The germline V gene has CDR1 DFQATT and CDR2 SNEGSKA (reference sequence). Unmatched junction bases numbered 6, after V lost 5 bases and J lost 2 bases. The CDR3 spells CSAGLSGITDTQYF. The CDR3 bases are TGCAGTGCTGGTCTTAGCGGGATCACAGATACGCAGTATTTT.

V gene TRBV6-5 combines with J gene TRBJ2-3; the D is unclear. This CDR3 spans 13 amino acids. Germline V CDR1 and CDR2: MNHEY, SVGAGI. Trimming stripped 4 bases from V and 6 bases from J, with 11 bases between. The CDR3 DNA follows: TGTGCCAGCAGTTGGCTAGTGGAGGATACGCAGTATTTT. Translated: CASSWLVEDTQYF.

The rearrangement uses TRBV24-1 and TRBJ2-6; 7 positions match TRBD2. The CDR3 runs to 18 residues. Germline CDR1 is KGHDR and CDR2 is SFDVKD. Losses at the gene ends were 2 bases for V and 1 base for J; bases not matched to a gene: 7. CDR3 DNA: TGTGCCACCAGTGATTCAGAGCGGGACGAATCTGGGGCCAACGTCCTGACTTTC. It specifies CATSDSERDESGANVLTF.

In regard to this clonotype: Being one base from a much bigger clone, this may be a read error. V gene TRBV20-1 combines with J gene TRBJ2-3; TRBD2 is a possible D gene (6 bases). The CDR3 has 15 amino acids. CDR1 and CDR2 (germline): DFQATT, SNEGSKA (reference sequence). This chain's CDR3 is CSATDSLTSIDTQYF. The CDR3, as DNA: TGCAGTGCTACAGACAGTCTTACTAGCATAGATACGCAGTATTTT.

V and J are TRBV9 and TRBJ1-5; D might be TRBD1 (5 bases). The CDR3 is made up of 15 amino acids. From germline, CDR1 is SGDLS and CDR2 YYNGEE. Between the trimmed V and J ends, which lost 4 bases and 5 bases, there was a span of 16 bases. CDR3 DNA sequence: TGTGCCAGCAGCCCCGACGGGGCGAGGTATCAGCCCCAGCATTTT. Protein product: CASSPDGARYQPQHF.

This clonotype was observed a handful of times. The rearrangement uses TRBV6-5 and TRBJ1-5, with TRBD1 matching over 7 bases. The CDR3 extends over 15 amino acids. Germline trimming cut 6 bases from V and 3 bases from J; bases unmatched to any gene: 8. Germline lookup yields CDR1 MNHEY and CDR2 SVGAGI. CDR3 DNA: TGTGCCAGCAGCCGAACGGGACAGTTCAATCAGCCCCAGCATTTT. Protein: CASSRTGQFNQPQHF.

For this clonotype: A single base separates this from a much larger clone, so it may be a read error. The rearrangement joins TRBV7-9 to TRBJ2-7; tentative D call: TRBD2 (5 bases). The CDR3 spans 12 residues. V lost 9 bases, J lost 6 bases, and 15 bases lay in between. Germline V gene sequence: CDR1 SEHNR, CDR2 FQNEAQ (reference sequence). This CDR3 reads CARSTGGGEQYF. CDR3 coding DNA: TGTGCCAGAAGCACCGGCGGAGGCGAGCAGTACTTC.